This T cell receptor (beta chain) was obtained from a study of blood T cell repertoires in COVID-19. Original methodology: Nucleated cell number was recorded as an estimate derived from reference gene primer amplification. Some clones are missing from TCRdb's copy, which holds only in-frame ones; the method was immunoSEQ multiplex PCR. V and J calls and clone size are those listed in that table; D and trimming were worked out from the DNA. The sample gives some 190,000 clones, around 83% of which show up once; roughly 5% is in the top ten. Trimming pared 8 bases from V and 3 bases from J, leaving 12 bases between. The CDR3 length is 13 residues. CDR1 MDHEN and CDR2 SYDVKM come from the germline V gene.

The receptor was isolated from a woman over 75 with acute or convalescent COVID-19. V usage is TRBV28 and J usage is TRBJ2-3; tentatively, D is TRBD1 (5 bases). Sequenced input: peripheral blood. The CDR3 sequence is CASSQVATDTQYF. The CDR3 DNA sequence: TGTGCCAGCTCACAGGTAGCAACAGATACGCAGTATTTT.